This T cell receptor (beta chain) is drawn from a study of CD8 T cells in Susac syndrome. Across the whole study: Patients with Susac syndrome had blood drawn and were at that point therapy-naive, on corticosteroids, or on intravenous immunoglobulin alone.

Both CD4+ and CD8+ T cells were negatively isolated, and TEMRA cells underwent FACS enrichment. It was with random hexamers that about 0.45 to 1 ug RNA was reverse transcribed. The immunoSEQ assay covered 54 Vbeta and 13 Jbeta segments for CDR3. MiXCR, applied by TCRdb to the immunoSEQ multiplex PCR reads, yields one record per CDR3 protein. This table holds around 110,000 distinct CDR3 sequences, roughly 95% found once. There are 11 residues in the CDR3. The V end lost 6 bases, the J end lost 4 bases, and 10 bases lay between the germline ends. The V gene's germline CDR1 is DFQATT and CDR2 SNEGSKA (reference sequence).

The chain recombines TRBV20-1 with TRBJ2-7; unclear D gene. Input material: CD4+ T cells from PBMCs. This clonotype originated in a human donor with Susac syndrome. The CDR3 DNA reads TGCAGTGCCACCTCAGGATACGAGCAGTACTTC. Translating gives CSATSGYEQYF.